The clone carrying this T cell receptor (beta chain) was seen many times. Its antigen is as yet unknown. What was amplified from RNA transcripts were TCR beta CDR3 regions. Carried out on the TCR CDR3, a first-round RT-PCR used the HTBI primer set. TCRdb processed the multiplex PCR reads anew with MiXCR; each CDR3 protein has one entry. Among about 360,000 distinct CDR3 sequences listed, 15% to 17% were seen once. The sample is drawn from a study of T cells in Graves' hyperthyroidism and ophthalmopathy. The CDR3 runs to 12 residues. From germline, CDR1 is SGHTA and CDR2 FQGTGA. Trimming left V 7 bases short and J 7 bases short, with 11 bases between. Study-wide findings and caveats: Peripheral blood also featured most of the thyroid clonotypes expanded above 0.001.

The sample was blood. V and J are TRBV7-3 and TRBJ2-1; no clear D gene. This sequence originates from a woman under 30 with Graves' hyperthyroidism that later progressed to Graves' ophthalmopathy. CDR3: CASTKLGNEQFF. Written as DNA, the CDR3 is TGTGCCAGCACCAAATTGGGAAATGAGCAGTTCTTC.